The next 7 T cell receptor beta chains were all read from a single sample in a study of lymphopenia after photon versus proton radiotherapy (dated by TCRdb to between 2019 and 2020). Receptors were amplified or captured by the immunoSEQ multiplex PCR assay. Drawn from immuneACCESS, this table holds only the in-frame rearrangements with V and J called that TCRdb kept. Clones are partly lost; checked studies trace under half to an unresolved V gene and leave the rest unexplained. Within this sample are approximately 20,000 clones, with roughly 91% of them counted one time only. The ten largest clones capture more than 8% of the sample. The source was peripheral blood, collected from a patient treated with proton-based radiotherapy. The receptor set was obtained from a woman in her 70s with pancreatic cancer. Some clones in this sample may be carry-over from other donors' samples.

The chain couples TRBV28 to TRBJ2-7; 8 bases align to TRBD1. This CDR3 has 14 amino acids. The germline CDR1 and CDR2 sequences are MDHEN and SYDVKM. J gave up 2 bases and V 3 bases, and 3 bases lay outside the gene matches. The CDR3 nucleotides read TGTGCCAGCAGTTTTCCAGGGGGCGCCTACGAGCAGTACTTC. Its translation: CASSFPGGAYEQYF.

The chain joins TRBV30 to TRBJ1-4, with TRBD1 identical over 9 bases. CDR1 is GTSNPN and CDR2 is SVGIG in the germline V gene (reference sequence). V shed 2 bases and J 10 bases; nucleotides not matched to a gene: 14. CDR3 size: 16 residues. In DNA form, the CDR3 reads TGTGCCTGGAGTCTCGACTATACGGGACAGGGAGGAAAACTGTTTTTT. Amino acid sequence: CAWSLDYTGQGGKLFF.

This clone was seen just once. The chain is built from TRBV5-4 and TRBJ2-5, with TRBD1 as a possible D gene (5 bases). Germline lookup yields CDR1 SGHNT and CDR2 YYREEE (reference sequence). The CDR3 totals 15 residues. Trimming removed 0 bases at V and 2 bases at J, with 11 bases between. CDR3 bases: TGTGCCAGCAGCTTGGATACAGGACCTCAAGAGACCCAGTACTTC. Its translation: CASSLDTGPQETQYF.

The chain recombines TRBV27 with TRBJ2-7; possibly TRBD2 for D (6 bases). Germline V lookup: CDR1 MNHEY, CDR2 SMNVEV (reference sequence). The CDR3 runs 15 residues. V was shortened by 5 bases and J by 2 bases, with 16 bases between the two germline ends. The DNA for the CDR3 is TGTGCCAGCAGTCCTTCGGGACTCCCAGCCTACGAGCAGTACTTC. Its protein product is CASSPSGLPAYEQYF.

The chain joins TRBV5-6 to TRBJ1-2; no definite D call. Between the trimmed V and J ends, which lost 0 bases and 5 bases, there was a span of 11 bases. The CDR3 consists of 14 residues. Germline values: CDR1 SGHDT, CDR2 YYEEEE. The CDR3 spells CASSLVGFGYGYTF. Written as DNA, the CDR3 is TGTGCCAGCAGCTTGGTGGGGTTTGGTTATGGCTACACCTTC.

The J gene is TRBJ2-5, the V gene TRBV5-8, with D possibly being TRBD1 (6 bases). V lost 4 bases, J lost 1 base, and 11 bases lay in between. The germline V gene encodes CDR1 SGHTS and CDR2 YDEGEE. There are 14 residues in the CDR3. CDR3 residues: CASSAQGFQETQYF. CDR3 DNA: TGTGCCAGCAGCGCACAGGGATTCCAAGAGACCCAGTACTTC.

V usage is TRBV28 and J usage is TRBJ1-2, with D tentatively TRBD1 (5 bases). Trimming cost V 2 bases and J 3 bases, with 7 bases left between them. Germline assignment: CDR1 MDHEN and CDR2 SYDVKM. CDR3 length: 13 amino acids. The CDR3 loop is CASSLARDYGYTF. The CDR3, as DNA: TGTGCCAGCAGTTTAGCCAGGGACTATGGCTACACCTTC.